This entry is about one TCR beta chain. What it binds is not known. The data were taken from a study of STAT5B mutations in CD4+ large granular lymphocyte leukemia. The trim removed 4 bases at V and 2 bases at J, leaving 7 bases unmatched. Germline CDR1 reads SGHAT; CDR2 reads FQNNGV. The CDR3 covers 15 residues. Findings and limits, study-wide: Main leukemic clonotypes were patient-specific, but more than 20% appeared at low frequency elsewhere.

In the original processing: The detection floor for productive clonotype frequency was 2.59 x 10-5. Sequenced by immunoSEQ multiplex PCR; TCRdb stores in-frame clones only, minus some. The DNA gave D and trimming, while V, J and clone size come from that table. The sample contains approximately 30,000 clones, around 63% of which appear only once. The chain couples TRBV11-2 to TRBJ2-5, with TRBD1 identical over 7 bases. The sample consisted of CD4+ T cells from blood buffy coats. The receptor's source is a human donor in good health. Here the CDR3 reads CASSSTGYPQETQYF. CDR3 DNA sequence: TGTGCCAGCAGCTCGACAGGGTACCCACAAGAGACCCAGTACTTC.